This T cell receptor beta chain is drawn from a study of T cells in tuberculosis. Study details: CD1B tetramers identified T cells specific for mycobacterial lipid GMM.

Sequencing of TCR-alpha and TCR-beta chains was unpaired. The protocol was immunoSEQ multiplex PCR, while the TCRdb copy is restricted to in-frame clones and leaves out a portion. The sample has some 90,000 clones, approximately 90% seen once; the top ten hold around 1.8%. Germline loops: CDR1 MNHEY, CDR2 SVGAGI. V lost 5 bases and J lost 1; bases outside the gene matches: 7. This CDR3 is built from 15 residues. Study outcomes and limitations: Low-affinity CD1B-GMM tetramer-binding T cells may have been missed.

Cells were sorted from thawed PBMC rested overnight and stained with GMM-loaded CD1B tetramer, viability dye and anti-CD3. The CD1B tetramers carried C32 glucose monomycolate purified from Rhodococcus equi. The sequenced material came from CD1b-GMM tetramer-negative cells sorted from PBMCs. This TCR derives from an adult woman with latent tuberculosis. The V gene is TRBV6-5, the J gene TRBJ2-7, with 8 bases that match TRBD2. CDR3 nucleotide sequence: TGTGCCAGCAGTGTCAGCGGGGGTGTTTCCTACGAGCAGTACTTC. Amino acids: CASSVSGGVSYEQYF.